One sample yielded the 15 T cell receptor beta chains listed below, sequenced in a study of metastatic and nonmetastatic thyroid tumors. TCRdb re-processed the PCR reads through MiXCR. The sample lists approximately 40,000 clones, around half occurring once. No patient received treatment before thyroid surgery. Input material: tumor tissue. The receptors were sampled from a male donor with papillary thyroid cancer or a benign thyroid nodule (not recorded which). Some clones in this sample may be carry-over from other donors' samples.

The rearrangement links TRBV20-1 to TRBJ2-7; TRBD2 might be the D (6 bases). V lost 0 bases, J lost 6 bases, and 18 bases lay in between. The CDR3 length is 15 residues. Germline assignment: CDR1 DFQATT and CDR2 SNEGSKA (reference sequence). CDR3 loop: CSARDPGLTRLEQYF. The DNA of the CDR3 is TGCAGTGCTAGAGATCCGGGACTTACTCGGCTCGAGCAGTACTTC.

The CDR3 DNA is TGTGCCTCCGATATAGCCTGGGGGGCGAGTTTGAGCTCACCCCTCCACTTT. It codes for CASDIAWGASLSSPLHF. This chain joins TRBV30 and TRBJ1-6; D may be TRBD1 (6 bases). Germline-derived CDR1 and CDR2 are GTSNPN and SVGIG (reference sequence). Trimming removed 7 bases from V and 10 bases from J, with 29 bases in between. CDR3 length equals 17 residues.

The chain is built from TRBV5-6 and TRBJ1-1; D remains ambiguous. V was shortened by 5 bases and J by 1 base, with 9 bases between the two germline ends. Germline CDR1 is SGHDT and CDR2 is YYEEEE. The CDR3 is 13 amino acids. The CDR3 nucleotides read TGTGCCAGCAGTCAATCAACGAACACTGAAGCTTTCTTT. Translating gives CASSQSTNTEAFF.

The V and J genes are TRBV7-7 and TRBJ1-6; no reliable D call. Germline values: CDR1 SSHAT, CDR2 FNYEAQ (reference sequence). Deletions cut 2 bases from V and 7 bases from J, with 18 bases between. The CDR3 consists of 17 residues. In nucleotides, the CDR3 is TGTGCCAGCAGCTTAATTTTCGGGGATATGGGCAATTCACCCCTCCACTTT. It yields the protein CASSLIFGDMGNSPLHF.

This clone was counted a single time. This chain joins TRBV13 and TRBJ1-6; D is ambiguous. The CDR3 is made up of 15 amino acids. Germline-derived CDR1 and CDR2 are PRHDT and FYEKMQ (reference sequence). The V end was cut by 1 base, the J end by 6 bases, with 10 bases between. The CDR3 reads CASSLVPGSNSPLHF. CDR3 nucleotides: TGTGCCAGCAGCTTAGTTCCGGGCAGTAATTCACCCCTCCACTTT.

V and J are TRBV30 and TRBJ2-7; D gene ambiguous. V was shortened by 4 bases and J by 2 bases, with 9 bases between the two germline ends. Germline V gives CDR1 GTSNPN, CDR2 SVGIG (reference sequence). The length of the CDR3 is 12 residues. This CDR3 is CAWKGGTYEQYF. Written as DNA, the CDR3 is TGTGCCTGGAAAGGCGGAACCTACGAGCAGTACTTC.

The chain recombines TRBV4-3 with TRBJ2-6; no clear D. Germline CDR1 is LGHNA and CDR2 is YSLEER. This CDR3 is 15 amino acids long. V lost 2 bases and J lost 4, with 9 bases in between. The CDR3 loop is CASSQSESGANVLTF. The CDR3, as DNA: TGCGCCAGCAGCCAATCCGAATCCGGGGCCAACGTCCTGACTTTC.

This rearrangement joins TRBV5-1 to TRBJ2-7, with 9 nucleotides matching TRBD2. CDR3 size: 15 residues. Looked up from germline, CDR1 is SGHRS and CDR2 is YFSETQ. The trim removed 3 bases at V and 3 bases at J, leaving 7 bases unmatched. CDR3 protein: CASSYGLARYYEQYF. CDR3 DNA: TGCGCCAGCAGCTATGGACTAGCGAGATACTACGAGCAGTACTTC.

The V gene is TRBV30, the J gene TRBJ1-2; no clear D gene. Germline CDR1 is GTSNPN and CDR2 is SVGIG (reference sequence). This CDR3 is built from 14 residues. The V end lost 2 bases, the J end lost 6 bases, and 16 bases lay between the germline ends. In DNA form, the CDR3 reads TGTGCCTGGAGTACCAGATGGAGGGTGGATGGCTACACCTTC. It specifies CAWSTRWRVDGYTF.

The rearrangement joins TRBV7-8 to TRBJ1-1; 8 positions agree with TRBD1. The CDR3 loop spans 18 amino acids. Germline CDR1 is SGHVS and CDR2 is FQNEAQ. With 1 base clipped from V and 1 base from J, the junction kept 11 bases outside the gene matches. Written as DNA, the CDR3 is TGTGCCAGCAGCTTAGTTTGGTCTGGGGACAGGTCGAACACTGAAGCTTTCTTT. Encoded protein: CASSLVWSGDRSNTEAFF.

The genes are TRBV5-8 and TRBJ1-1; 8 positions agree with TRBD1. The germline CDR1 and CDR2 sequences are SGHTS and YDEGEE. There are 16 residues in the CDR3. Trimming at V came to 2 bases and at J to 1 base, leaving 7 bases not matched to a gene. CDR3: CASSFRGLSSNTEAFF. The CDR3 nucleotides are TGTGCCAGCAGCTTCAGGGGGCTGTCATCGAACACTGAAGCTTTCTTT.

The gene calls are TRBV18 and TRBJ2-1, with TRBD1 matching 8 bases. V shed 5 bases and J 4 bases; nucleotides not matched to a gene: 4. Germline loops: CDR1 KGHSH, CDR2 LQKENI. The CDR3 has 14 residues. For the CDR3, the DNA is TGTGCCAGCTCAGTCCGGGACAGGTACAATGAGCAGTTCTTC. Protein sequence: CASSVRDRYNEQFF.

This clone occurred a few times. The rearrangement uses TRBV6-1 and TRBJ1-2; the D gene is possibly TRBD1 (5 bases). V lost 0 bases and J lost 5, with 13 bases in between. Germline CDR1 MNHNS, CDR2 SASEGT. The CDR3 is 15 residues long. The CDR3 is CASSEAHMGGYGYTF. The CDR3 nucleotides read TGTGCCAGCAGTGAAGCGCATATGGGGGGGTATGGCTACACCTTC.

This clone was counted a few times. The chain couples TRBV28 to TRBJ2-5; TRBD2 aligns across 9 bases. Unmatched junction bases numbered 11, after V lost 7 bases and J lost 5 bases. CDR3 length equals 15 residues. Germline CDR1 reads MDHEN; CDR2 reads SYDVKM. The CDR3: CASIRREGAWETQYF. The CDR3 coding sequence is TGTGCCAGCATTCGGCGGGAGGGGGCGTGGGAGACCCAGTACTTC.

The chain is built from TRBV18 and TRBJ2-1, with 13 bases identical to TRBD2. Germline lookup yields CDR1 KGHSH and CDR2 LQKENI. The V gene end was trimmed by 3 bases and the J gene end by 0 bases; junction bases not matched to a gene: 8. This CDR3 is 19 amino acids long. The CDR3 nucleotides read TGTGCCAGCTCACCCCTCGGACTAGCGGGAGCCAGCTCCTACAATGAGCAGTTCTTC. Protein product: CASSPLGLAGASSYNEQFF.